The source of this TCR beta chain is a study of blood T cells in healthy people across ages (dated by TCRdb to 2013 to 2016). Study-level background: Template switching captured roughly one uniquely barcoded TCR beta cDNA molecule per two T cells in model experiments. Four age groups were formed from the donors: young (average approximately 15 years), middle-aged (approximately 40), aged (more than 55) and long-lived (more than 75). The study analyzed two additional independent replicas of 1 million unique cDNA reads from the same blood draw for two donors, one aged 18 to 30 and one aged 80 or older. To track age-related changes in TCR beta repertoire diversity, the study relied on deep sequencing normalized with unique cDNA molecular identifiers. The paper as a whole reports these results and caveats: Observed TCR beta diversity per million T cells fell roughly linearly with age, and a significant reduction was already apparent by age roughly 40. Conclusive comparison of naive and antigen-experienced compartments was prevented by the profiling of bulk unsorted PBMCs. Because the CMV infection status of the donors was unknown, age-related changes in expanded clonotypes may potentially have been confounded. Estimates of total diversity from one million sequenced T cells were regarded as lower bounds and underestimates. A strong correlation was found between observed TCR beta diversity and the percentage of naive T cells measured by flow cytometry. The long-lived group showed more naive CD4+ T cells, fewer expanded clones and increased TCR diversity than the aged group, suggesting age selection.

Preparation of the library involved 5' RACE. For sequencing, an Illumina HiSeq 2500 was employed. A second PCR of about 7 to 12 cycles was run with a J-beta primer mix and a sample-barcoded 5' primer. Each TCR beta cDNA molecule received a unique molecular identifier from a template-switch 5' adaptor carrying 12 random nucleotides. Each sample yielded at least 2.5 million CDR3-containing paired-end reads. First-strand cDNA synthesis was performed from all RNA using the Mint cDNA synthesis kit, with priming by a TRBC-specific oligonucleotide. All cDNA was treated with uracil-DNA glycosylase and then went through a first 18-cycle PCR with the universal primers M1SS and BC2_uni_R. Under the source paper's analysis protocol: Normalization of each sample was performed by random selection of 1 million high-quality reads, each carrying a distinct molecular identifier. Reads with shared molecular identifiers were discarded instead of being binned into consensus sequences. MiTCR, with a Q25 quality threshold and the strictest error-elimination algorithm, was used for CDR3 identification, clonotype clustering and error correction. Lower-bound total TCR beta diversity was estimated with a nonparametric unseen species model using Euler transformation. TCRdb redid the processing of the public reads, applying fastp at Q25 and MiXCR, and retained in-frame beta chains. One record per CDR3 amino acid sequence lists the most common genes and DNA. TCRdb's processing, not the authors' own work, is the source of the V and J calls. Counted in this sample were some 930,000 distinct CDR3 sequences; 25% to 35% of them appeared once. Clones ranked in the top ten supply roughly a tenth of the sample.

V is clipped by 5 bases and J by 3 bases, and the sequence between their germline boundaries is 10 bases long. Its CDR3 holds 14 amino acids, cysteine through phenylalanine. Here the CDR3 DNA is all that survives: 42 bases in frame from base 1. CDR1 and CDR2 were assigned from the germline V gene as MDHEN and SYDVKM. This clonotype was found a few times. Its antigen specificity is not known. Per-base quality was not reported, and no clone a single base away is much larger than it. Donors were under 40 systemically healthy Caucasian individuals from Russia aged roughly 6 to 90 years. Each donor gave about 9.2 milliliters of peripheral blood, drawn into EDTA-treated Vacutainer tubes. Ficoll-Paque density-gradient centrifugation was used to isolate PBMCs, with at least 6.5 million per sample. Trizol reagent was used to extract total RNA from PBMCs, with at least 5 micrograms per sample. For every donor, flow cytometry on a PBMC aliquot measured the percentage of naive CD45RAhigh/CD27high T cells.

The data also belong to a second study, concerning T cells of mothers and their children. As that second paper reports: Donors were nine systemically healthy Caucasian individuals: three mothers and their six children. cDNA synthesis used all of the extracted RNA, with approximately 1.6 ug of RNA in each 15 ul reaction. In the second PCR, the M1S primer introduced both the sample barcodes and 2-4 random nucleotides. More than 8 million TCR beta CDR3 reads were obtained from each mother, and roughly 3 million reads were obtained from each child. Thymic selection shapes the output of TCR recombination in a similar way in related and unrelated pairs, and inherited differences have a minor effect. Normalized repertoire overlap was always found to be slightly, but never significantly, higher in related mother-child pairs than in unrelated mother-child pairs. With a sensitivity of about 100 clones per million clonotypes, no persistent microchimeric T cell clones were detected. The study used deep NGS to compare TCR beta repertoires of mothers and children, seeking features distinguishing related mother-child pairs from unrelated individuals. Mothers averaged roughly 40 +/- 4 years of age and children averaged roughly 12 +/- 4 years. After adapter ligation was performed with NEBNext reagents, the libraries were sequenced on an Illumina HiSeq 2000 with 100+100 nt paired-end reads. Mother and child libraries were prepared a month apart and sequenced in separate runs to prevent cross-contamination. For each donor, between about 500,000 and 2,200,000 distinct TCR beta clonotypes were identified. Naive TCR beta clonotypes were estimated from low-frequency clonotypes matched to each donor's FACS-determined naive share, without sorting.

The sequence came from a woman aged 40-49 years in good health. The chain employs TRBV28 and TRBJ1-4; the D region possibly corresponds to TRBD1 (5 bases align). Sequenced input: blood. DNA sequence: TGTGCCAGCAGTCATGGGGGGGCTAATGAAAAACTGTTTTTT. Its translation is CASSHGGANEKLFF.